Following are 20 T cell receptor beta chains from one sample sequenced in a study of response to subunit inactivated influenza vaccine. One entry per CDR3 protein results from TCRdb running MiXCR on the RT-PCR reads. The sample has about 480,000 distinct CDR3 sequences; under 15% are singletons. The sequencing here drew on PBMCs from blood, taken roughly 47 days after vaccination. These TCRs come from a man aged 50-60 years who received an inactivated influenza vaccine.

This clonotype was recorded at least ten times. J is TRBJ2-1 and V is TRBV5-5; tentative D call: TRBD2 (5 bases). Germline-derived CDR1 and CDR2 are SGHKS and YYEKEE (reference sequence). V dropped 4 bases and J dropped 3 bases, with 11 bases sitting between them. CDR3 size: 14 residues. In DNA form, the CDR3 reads TGTGCCAGCAGCCCAGCGGAAAACTACAATGAGCAGTTCTTC. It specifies CASSPAENYNEQFF.

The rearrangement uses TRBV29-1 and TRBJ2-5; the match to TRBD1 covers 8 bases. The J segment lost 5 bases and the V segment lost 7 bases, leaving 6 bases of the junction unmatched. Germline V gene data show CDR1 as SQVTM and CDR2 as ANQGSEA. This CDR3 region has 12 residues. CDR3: CSGQGNWETQYF. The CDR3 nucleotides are TGCAGCGGACAGGGGAATTGGGAGACCCAGTACTTC.

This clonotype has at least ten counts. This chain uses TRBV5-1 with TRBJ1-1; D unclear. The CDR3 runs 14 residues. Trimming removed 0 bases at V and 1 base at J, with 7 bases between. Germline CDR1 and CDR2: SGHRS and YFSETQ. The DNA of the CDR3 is TGCGCCAGCAGCTTGGAGCCGGCGAACACTGAAGCTTTCTTT. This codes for CASSLEPANTEAFF.

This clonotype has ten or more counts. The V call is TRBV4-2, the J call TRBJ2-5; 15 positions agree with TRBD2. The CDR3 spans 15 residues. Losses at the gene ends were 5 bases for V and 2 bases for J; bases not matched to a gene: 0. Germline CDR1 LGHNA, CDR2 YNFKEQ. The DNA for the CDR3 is TGTGCCAGCAGCGGGACTAGCGGGGGGCAAGAGACCCAGTACTTC. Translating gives CASSGTSGGQETQYF.

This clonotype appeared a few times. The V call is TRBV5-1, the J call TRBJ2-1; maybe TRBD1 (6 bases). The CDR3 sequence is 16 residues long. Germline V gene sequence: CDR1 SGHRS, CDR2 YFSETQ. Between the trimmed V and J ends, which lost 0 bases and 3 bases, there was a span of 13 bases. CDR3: CASSLVTGRIYNEQFF. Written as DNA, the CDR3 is TGCGCCAGCAGCTTGGTTACAGGGAGAATCTACAATGAGCAGTTCTTC.

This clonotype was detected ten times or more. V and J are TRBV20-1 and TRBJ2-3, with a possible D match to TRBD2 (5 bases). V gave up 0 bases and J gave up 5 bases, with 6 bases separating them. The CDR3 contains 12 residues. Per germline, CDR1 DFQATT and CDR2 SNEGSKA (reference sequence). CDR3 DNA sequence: TGCAGTGCTAGAGACGGGAAAGATACGCAGTATTTT. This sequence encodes CSARDGKDTQYF.

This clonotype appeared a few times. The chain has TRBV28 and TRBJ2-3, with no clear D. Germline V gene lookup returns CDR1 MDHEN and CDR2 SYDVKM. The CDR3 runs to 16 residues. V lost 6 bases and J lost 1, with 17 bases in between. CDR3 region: CASRGSYGSGTDTQYF. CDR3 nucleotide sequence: TGTGCCAGCAGGGGCTCGTACGGGTCAGGCACAGATACGCAGTATTTT. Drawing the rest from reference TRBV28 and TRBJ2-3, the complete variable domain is DVKVTQSSRYLVKRTGEKVFLECVQDMDHENMFWYRQDPGLGLRLIYFSYDVKMKEKGDIPEGYSVSREKKERFSLILESASTNQTSMYLCASRGSYGSGTDTQYFGPGTRLTVL.

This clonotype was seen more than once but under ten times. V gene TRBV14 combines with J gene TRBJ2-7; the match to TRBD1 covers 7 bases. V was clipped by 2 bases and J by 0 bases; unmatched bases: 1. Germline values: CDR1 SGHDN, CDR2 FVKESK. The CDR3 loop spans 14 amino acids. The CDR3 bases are TGTGCCAGCAGCCAAACAGGGGACTCCTACGAGCAGTACTTC. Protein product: CASSQTGDSYEQYF.

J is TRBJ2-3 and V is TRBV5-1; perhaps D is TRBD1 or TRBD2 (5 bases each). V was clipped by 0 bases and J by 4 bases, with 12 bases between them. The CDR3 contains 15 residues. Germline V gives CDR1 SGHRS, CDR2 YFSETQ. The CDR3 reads CASSLAGPRADTQYF. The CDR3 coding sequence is TGCGCCAGCAGCTTGGCGGGACCGCGGGCAGATACGCAGTATTTT. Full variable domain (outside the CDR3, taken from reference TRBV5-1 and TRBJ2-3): KAGVTQTPRYLIKTRGQQVTLSCSPISGHRSVSWYQQTPGQGLQFLFEYFSETQRNKGNFPGRFSGRQFSNSRSEMNVSTLELGDSALYLCASSLAGPRADTQYFGPGTRLTVL.

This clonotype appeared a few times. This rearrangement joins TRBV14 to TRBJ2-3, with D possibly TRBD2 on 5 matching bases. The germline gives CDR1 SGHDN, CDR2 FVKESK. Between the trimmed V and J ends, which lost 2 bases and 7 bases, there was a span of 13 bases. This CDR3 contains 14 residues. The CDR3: CASSQLGSPYTQYF. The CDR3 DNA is TGTGCCAGCAGCCAACTTGGGAGTCCCTATACGCAGTATTTT.

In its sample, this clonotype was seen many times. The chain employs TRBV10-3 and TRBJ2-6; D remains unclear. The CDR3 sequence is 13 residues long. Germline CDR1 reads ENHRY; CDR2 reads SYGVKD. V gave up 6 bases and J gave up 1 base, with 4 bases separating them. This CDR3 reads CAISPSGANVLTF. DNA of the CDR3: TGTGCCATCAGCCCATCTGGGGCCAACGTCCTGACTTTC.

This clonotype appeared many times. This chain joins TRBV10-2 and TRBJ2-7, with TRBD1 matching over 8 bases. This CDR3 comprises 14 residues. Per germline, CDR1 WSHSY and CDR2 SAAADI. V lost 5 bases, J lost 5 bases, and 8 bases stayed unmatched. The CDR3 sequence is CASSITGGRDEQYF. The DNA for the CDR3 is TGCGCCAGCAGTATAACAGGGGGTAGGGACGAGCAGTACTTC.

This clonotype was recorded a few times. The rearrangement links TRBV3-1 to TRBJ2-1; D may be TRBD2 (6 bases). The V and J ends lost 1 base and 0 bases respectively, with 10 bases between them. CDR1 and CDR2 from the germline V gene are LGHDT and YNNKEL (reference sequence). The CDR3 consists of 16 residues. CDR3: CASSQAAGSSYNEQFF. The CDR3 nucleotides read TGTGCCAGCAGCCAAGCGGCGGGGAGCTCCTACAATGAGCAGTTCTTC.

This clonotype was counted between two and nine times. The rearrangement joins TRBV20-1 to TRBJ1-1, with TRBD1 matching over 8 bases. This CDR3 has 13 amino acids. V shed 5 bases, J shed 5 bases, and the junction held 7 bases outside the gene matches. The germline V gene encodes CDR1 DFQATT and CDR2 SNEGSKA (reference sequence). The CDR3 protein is CSAPTGVQTEAFF. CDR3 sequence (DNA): TGCAGTGCTCCGACAGGGGTTCAGACTGAAGCTTTCTTT.

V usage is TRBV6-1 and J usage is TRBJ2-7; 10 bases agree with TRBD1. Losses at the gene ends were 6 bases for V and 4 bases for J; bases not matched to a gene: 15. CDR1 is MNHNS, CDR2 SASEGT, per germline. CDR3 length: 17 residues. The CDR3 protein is CASRDVKTGGPGYEQYF. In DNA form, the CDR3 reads TGTGCCAGCAGAGACGTCAAGACAGGGGGCCCCGGGTACGAGCAGTACTTC.

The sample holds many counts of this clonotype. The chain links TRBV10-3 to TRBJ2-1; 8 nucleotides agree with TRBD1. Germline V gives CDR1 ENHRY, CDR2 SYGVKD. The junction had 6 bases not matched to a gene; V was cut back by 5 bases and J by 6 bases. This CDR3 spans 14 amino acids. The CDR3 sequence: CAISPGQAINEQFF. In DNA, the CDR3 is TGTGCCATCAGTCCGGGACAGGCTATCAATGAGCAGTTCTTC.

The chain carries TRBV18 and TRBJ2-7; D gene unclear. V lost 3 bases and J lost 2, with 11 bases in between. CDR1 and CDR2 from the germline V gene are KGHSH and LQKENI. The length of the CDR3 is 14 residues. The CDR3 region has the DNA TGTGCCAGCTCACCCTCTATTCGCACCTACGAGCAGTACTTC. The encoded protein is CASSPSIRTYEQYF.

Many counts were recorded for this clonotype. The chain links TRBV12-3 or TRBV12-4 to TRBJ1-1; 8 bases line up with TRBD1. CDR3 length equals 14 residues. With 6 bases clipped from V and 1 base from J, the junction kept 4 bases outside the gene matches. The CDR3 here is CASRGGTGNTEAFF. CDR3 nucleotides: TGTGCCAGCAGGGGGGGGACAGGGAACACTGAAGCTTTCTTT.

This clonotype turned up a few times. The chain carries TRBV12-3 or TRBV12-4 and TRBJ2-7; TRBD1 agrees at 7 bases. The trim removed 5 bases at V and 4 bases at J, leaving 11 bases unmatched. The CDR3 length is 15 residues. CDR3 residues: CASSTRTGPFYEQYF. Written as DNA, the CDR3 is TGTGCCAGCAGTACGCGGACAGGCCCCTTTTACGAGCAGTACTTC.

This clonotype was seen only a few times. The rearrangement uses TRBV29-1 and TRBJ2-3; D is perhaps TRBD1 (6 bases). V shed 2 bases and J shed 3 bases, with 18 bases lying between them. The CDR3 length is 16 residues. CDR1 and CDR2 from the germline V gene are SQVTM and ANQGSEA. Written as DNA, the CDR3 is TGCAGCGTTGAAACGTCGGGCAGGGGATTAACAGATACGCAGTATTTT. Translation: CSVETSGRGLTDTQYF.